This T cell receptor beta chain was recorded in a study of chemoradiotherapy in HPV16-positive cancers (dated by TCRdb to between 2021 and 2023). About the investigation overall: Using functional T-cell assays on cells from a couple of HPV16-positive patients, the researchers defined candidate HPV-specific T-cell clones and common TCR motifs. Next, the candidate HPV-specific TCRs and motifs were followed in TCR repertoires from about 90 patients with HPV-related cancers. The study asked whether T-cell immunity to the HPV oncoproteins E6 and E7 changes during chemoradiotherapy and whether this immunity affects survival.

Ends trimmed: V by 0 bases, J by 1 base; bases unmatched to a gene: 8. Measured from the cysteine to the phenylalanine, the CDR3 is 17 residues long. The DNA shown is the 51-base CDR3, in frame from base 1. Looking up the germline V gene yields CDR1 SGHRS and CDR2 YFSETQ. Because repertoires were sampled repeatedly during chemoradiotherapy, clonal expansion in the tumor microenvironment could be followed. Library method: the immunoSEQ multiplex PCR assay. TCRdb stores this immuneACCESS table with in-frame sequences only. Part of the clones is absent; in the studies checked, under half of the shortfall reflects unresolved V genes, and no reason is known for the rest. The sample table lists some 4,800 clones, 85% to 90% of them with a count of one. The ten top clones hold 3% of the sample. Summary of the overall study and its limitations: Among HPV16-positive patients, expansion of HPV-responsive T cells during chemoradiotherapy was associated with better recurrence-free survival. Expansion of candidate HPV-specific clones and E7-related TCR motifs was observed in the tumor microenvironment during treatment, whereas no such expansion was observed for non-HPV-specific T cells. Only a couple of HPV16-positive patients were used to derive the functional definition of HPV-specific T cells, and the survival association was reported for HPV16-positive patients.

The sample holds a few counts of this clone. What this receptor recognizes is not known. No clone much larger than this one lies a single base away; base qualities are absent. This specimen was acquired from a patient who underwent chemoradiotherapy. The TCR originated in a human donor with HPV-associated anogenital cancer. This receptor chain uses TRBV5-1 and TRBJ2-3; 7 central nucleotides agree with TRBD2. The CDR3 protein is CASSLGSGGLGTDTQYF. The DNA sequence is given as TGCGCCAGCAGCTTGGGTTCGGGGGGACTTGGCACAGATACGCAGTATTTT. With the rest looked up from the reference TRBV5-1 and TRBJ2-3 genes rather than sequenced, the full variable domain is KAGVTQTPRYLIKTRGQQVTLSCSPISGHRSVSWYQQTPGQGLQFLFEYFSETQRNKGNFPGRFSGRQFSNSRSEMNVSTLELGDSALYLCASSLGSGGLGTDTQYFGPGTRLTVL.